The next 24 T cell receptor beta chains were all read from a single sample in a study of T cell repertoires in cytomegalovirus infection. No cognate antigen is known for these TCRs. TCRdb recomputed calls from the reads with MiXCR, one row per CDR3 protein. The data show 640,000 or so distinct CDR3 sequences, with around a third seen just once and 15% to 20% held by the top ten. The material was cultured PBMCs, obtained from culture after CMV antigen stimulation. The origin of the receptors is a human donor in good health (CMV status not recorded). Some clones in this sample may be carry-over from other donors' samples.

Concerning this clonotype: With a much larger clone just one base away, this may be a read error. The chain uses TRBV7-2 and TRBJ2-5; 9 bases are a match to TRBD2. Germline CDR1 is SGHTA and CDR2 is FQGNSA. CDR3 size: 16 residues. V shed 0 bases and J 7 bases; nucleotides not matched to a gene: 9. CDR3 region: CASSLALRGGGATQYF. The DNA of the CDR3 is TGTGCCAGCAGCTTAGCGCTACGCGGGGGGGGCGCGACCCAGTACTTC.

This sequence joins TRBV5-4 and TRBJ2-7; no clear D. CDR3 length: 13 amino acids. Trimming shortened V by 4 bases and J by 6 bases, and 14 bases separated the two germline ends. Germline V CDR1 and CDR2: SGHNT, YYREEE (reference sequence). DNA of the CDR3: TGTGCCAGCAGCCCCCTCGTAGGCGCCGAGCAGTACTTC. Translation gives CASSPLVGAEQYF.

This clonotype was found a few times. J is TRBJ1-5 and V is TRBV7-9; D is undetermined. V shed 5 bases and J shed 4 bases, with 18 bases lying between them. Looked up from germline, CDR1 is SEHNR and CDR2 is FQNEAQ (reference sequence). This CDR3 has 16 amino acids. As DNA, the CDR3 is TGTGCCAGCAGCGATGCTGATTGGTATGGAAATCAGCCCCAGCATTTT. Its protein is CASSDADWYGNQPQHF. Combining the CDR3 with reference TRBV7-9 and TRBJ1-5 gives the whole variable domain DTGVSQNPRHKITKRGQNVTFRCDPISEHNRLYWYRQTLGQGPEFLTYFQNEAQLEKSRLLSDRFSAERPKGSFSTLEIQRTEQGDSAMYLCASSDADWYGNQPQHFGDGTRLSIL.

The sample holds a few counts of this clonotype. The genes are TRBV27 and TRBJ2-2, with unresolved D. Germline CDR1 reads MNHEY; CDR2 reads SMNVEV (reference sequence). Trimming took 7 bases from V and 6 from J, leaving 12 bases between them. The CDR3 runs 13 residues. The CDR3 bases are TGTGCCAGCAAATGGGTGGGCTCCGGGGAGCTGTTTTTT. Its protein is CASKWVGSGELFF.

The chain recombines TRBV7-9 with TRBJ2-7; 8 bases fit TRBD2. V dropped 1 base and J dropped 6; count of bases not matched to a gene: 2. In germline, CDR1 is SEHNR, CDR2 FQNEAQ (reference sequence). The CDR3 runs to 13 residues. CDR3 sequence reads: CASSLGLAFEQYF. DNA of the CDR3: TGTGCCAGCAGCTTAGGACTAGCGTTCGAGCAGTACTTC.

This clonotype has just one count. The chain has TRBV2 and TRBJ2-1; D gene uncertain. V lost 10 bases to trimming and J lost 7 bases, with 17 bases between them. Germline V gene data show CDR1 as SNHLY and CDR2 as FYNNEI. The CDR3 consists of 13 residues. CDR3: CATSTGLLNEQFF. In DNA form, the CDR3 reads TGTGCCACTTCTACGGGCCTCCTAAATGAGCAGTTCTTC.

V usage is TRBV12-3 or TRBV12-4 and J usage is TRBJ2-7; tentative D call: TRBD2 (5 bases). This CDR3 is built from 15 residues. V lost 6 bases and J lost 7, with 22 bases in between. The chain's CDR3 is CASSRMDGSGWEQYF. As DNA, the CDR3 is TGTGCCAGCAGCCGGATGGACGGATCGGGGTGGGAGCAGTACTTC.

This clonotype was picked up a small number of times. This chain joins TRBV7-2 and TRBJ1-6; D is uncertain. This CDR3 comprises 17 residues. V lost 8 bases and J 5 bases, leaving 22 bases between the germline ends. Germline V gives CDR1 SGHTA, CDR2 FQGNSA. CDR3 in DNA: TGTGCCAGCCAGCCTGGCCGATCGACATTTGATAATTCACCCCTCCACTTT. It specifies CASQPGRSTFDNSPLHF.

This chain connects TRBV11-2 to TRBJ2-3; D may be TRBD1 (5 bases). V was clipped by 6 bases and J by 3 bases, with 19 bases between them. CDR3 length: 16 amino acids. The V gene's germline CDR1 is SGHAT and CDR2 FQNNGV. The CDR3 region is CASSQMKGHGTDTQYF. In DNA, the CDR3 is TGTGCCAGCAGTCAGATGAAGGGGCACGGGACAGATACGCAGTATTTT.

This clonotype came up a few times. V usage is TRBV6-1 and J usage is TRBJ1-4, with TRBD1 matching over 10 bases. The CDR3 covers 14 residues. V lost 5 bases, J lost 7 bases, and 4 bases stayed unmatched. Per the germline V gene, CDR1 is MNHNS and CDR2 is SASEGT. As DNA, the CDR3 is TGTGCCAGCAGTTGGACAGGGGGACGTGAAAAACTGTTTTTT. Translation gives CASSWTGGREKLFF.

The V gene is TRBV20-1, the J gene TRBJ1-1; D gene ambiguous. This CDR3 has 12 residues. The germline V gene encodes CDR1 DFQATT and CDR2 SNEGSKA (reference sequence). The ends were cut back, 4 bases at V and 4 bases at J, with 10 bases in the middle. In DNA form, the CDR3 reads TGCAGTGCTATTCGGGTTGCCACTGAAGCTTTCTTT. Protein sequence: CSAIRVATEAFF.

The chain employs TRBV4-3 and TRBJ1-2; D perhaps matches TRBD1 (6 bases). Germline values: CDR1 LGHNA, CDR2 YSLEER. V was trimmed by 4 bases and J by 4 bases, leaving 13 bases between them. The CDR3 contains 14 residues. CDR3: CASSPTRGGYGYTF. The CDR3 DNA follows: TGCGCCAGCAGCCCTACGAGGGGGGGCTATGGCTACACCTTC.

Many counts were recorded for this clonotype. The chain combines TRBV7-2 with TRBJ1-3; the D is unclear. The CDR3 contains 13 residues. The V gene's germline CDR1 is SGHTA and CDR2 FQGNSA. Trimming removed 1 base from V and 2 bases from J, with 3 bases in between. CDR3 bases: TGTGCCAGCAGCTTAGTTGCTGGAAACACCATATATTTT. Translation gives CASSLVAGNTIYF.

The chain employs TRBV28 and TRBJ1-3; D call uncertain. This CDR3 spans 12 amino acids. Germline V gives CDR1 MDHEN, CDR2 SYDVKM. Trimming stripped 9 bases from V and 2 bases from J, with 8 bases between. The chain's CDR3 is CASGDTGNTIYF. The CDR3 bases are TGTGCCAGTGGAGATACTGGAAACACCATATATTTT.

The rearrangement joins TRBV11-2 to TRBJ2-1; 16 bases are shared with TRBD2. CDR1 and CDR2 from the germline V gene are SGHAT and FQNNGV. Trimming removed 4 bases from V and 1 base from J; junction bases left unmatched: 4. The CDR3 is made up of 18 amino acids. The CDR3 DNA reads TGTGCCAGCAGCTCGGGACTAGCGGGAGGGGTATCCTACAATGAGCAGTTCTTC. The encoded protein is CASSSGLAGGVSYNEQFF.

This clonotype showed up just once. This sequence joins TRBV6-5 and TRBJ1-6, with D hard to call. The germline CDR1 and CDR2 sequences are MNHEY and SVGAGI. With 5 bases removed from V and 4 bases from J, the gap between germline ends came to 6 bases. This CDR3 spans 13 amino acids. CDR3 bases: TGTGCCAGCAGTGGGAAGTATAATTCACCCCTCCACTTT. Encoded protein: CASSGKYNSPLHF.

This clonotype was seen a few times. CDR3 in amino acids: CASSEAVDGYEQYF. The DNA for the CDR3 is TGTGCCAGCAGTGAAGCTGTGGACGGCTACGAGCAGTACTTC. The chain combines TRBV6-1 with TRBJ2-7, with D hard to call. This CDR3 has 14 residues. Per germline, CDR1 MNHNS and CDR2 SASEGT. V was cut by 0 bases and J by 3 bases, with 9 bases left in between.

The chain is built from TRBV20-1 and TRBJ2-1; D is perhaps TRBD1 (6 bases). Per germline, CDR1 DFQATT and CDR2 SNEGSKA (reference sequence). Trimming removed 0 bases from V and 2 bases from J, with 14 bases in between. The CDR3 has 16 amino acids. The CDR3 bases are TGCAGTGCTAGAGATTTTACAGGGACCGCCTACAATGAGCAGTTCTTC. Residues: CSARDFTGTAYNEQFF.

This chain links TRBV12-3 or TRBV12-4 with TRBJ2-7; no clear D gene. The V gene lost 3 bases and the J gene lost 3 bases, with 12 bases spanning the gap. The CDR3 consists of 14 residues. Written as DNA, the CDR3 is TGTGCCAGCAGTTTGAGACTGAACCTCTACGAGCAGTACTTC. Amino acid sequence: CASSLRLNLYEQYF.

This clonotype came up once. This chain links TRBV14 with TRBJ2-5, with TRBD2 matching over 8 bases. V was clipped by 4 bases and J by 7 bases; unmatched bases: 8. CDR3 size: 14 residues. Germline CDR1 SGHDN, CDR2 FVKESK. CDR3 in DNA: TGTGCCAGCAGCCTGGGAGCGGGAGTGGTGACCCAGTACTTC. It codes for CASSLGAGVVTQYF.

The V call is TRBV29-1, the J call TRBJ2-3; 11 bases fit TRBD1. The V segment lost 1 base and the J segment 4 bases; nucleotides outside the gene matches: 4. The CDR3 sequence is 15 residues long. Germline V lookup: CDR1 SQVTM, CDR2 ANQGSEA. The CDR3 DNA sequence: TGCAGCGTTGAAGGGGACAGGGGGATCGCAGATACGCAGTATTTT. It encodes CSVEGDRGIADTQYF.

This chain connects TRBV7-2 to TRBJ2-1; either TRBD1 or TRBD2 may fit D (5 bases each). Germline V gene lookup returns CDR1 SGHTA and CDR2 FQGNSA. The CDR3 is 16 residues long. V lost 7 bases and J lost 4, with 20 bases in between. The CDR3 protein is CASTTGTQKFYNEQFF. The CDR3 coding sequence is TGTGCCAGCACGACCGGGACCCAAAAATTTTACAATGAGCAGTTCTTC.

This clonotype has just a few counts. The chain is built from TRBV25-1 and TRBJ1-6; weak D call: TRBD1 (6 bases). Germline V gene lookup returns CDR1 MGHDK and CDR2 SYGVNS. The CDR3 sequence is 16 residues long. V lost 2 bases and J 8 bases, leaving 16 bases between the germline ends. CDR3 region: CASSETLPGVDSPLHF. CDR3 bases: TGTGCCAGCAGTGAAACCCTTCCAGGGGTGGATTCACCCCTCCACTTT.

This clonotype was counted only a few times. The CDR3 is CASSYNGGSYEQYF. CDR3 bases: TGTGCCAGCAGTTACAACGGCGGGTCCTACGAGCAGTACTTC. The V gene is TRBV6-5, the J gene TRBJ2-7, with D possibly matching TRBD2 (5 bases). Germline CDR1 reads MNHEY; CDR2 reads SVGAGI. Between the trimmed V and J ends, which lost 2 bases and 1 base, there was a span of 9 bases. The CDR3 contains 14 residues.